The clone carrying this TCR beta chain was seen once. Its antigen is still unknown. A much larger clone is a single base away; this may be a read error. Samples came from axillary lymph nodes draining the breast cancer. These data come from a study of breast tumors, draining lymph nodes, adjacent tissues. The CDR3 sequence is 17 residues long. The V and J ends lost 0 bases and 9 bases, in that order; junction bases with no gene match: 14. Per germline, CDR1 LGHNA and CDR2 YSLEER. TCRdb independently ran MiXCR on the multiplex PCR reads; one entry per CDR3 protein. The table has about 270,000 distinct CDR3 sequences, around 30% seen once. General study results and limits: Data fit most tumor T cells coming from lymph node, expanding in tumor. Tumor repertoires ranked between lymph nodes and nontumor tissue in diversity, with V and J gene preferences. Luminal-like breast cancer showed significantly greater tumor-nontumor repertoire similarity than basal-like breast cancer did. The lymph node origin of tumor T cells was framed as consistent with a hypothesis, not demonstrated.

Sequences were obtained from axillary lymph node tissue. V is TRBV4-3 and J is TRBJ2-5; 9 bases are a match to TRBD1. This receptor was obtained from a female donor with breast cancer. Some clones in this sample may be carry-over from other donors' samples. CDR3 DNA sequence: TGCGCCAGCAGCCAAGAGGCCCCCGGGACAGGGATGGAGGCCCAGTACTTC. Translated, it gives CASSQEAPGTGMEAQYF.